These T cell receptor beta chains were read from a single sample in a study of cytomegalovirus exposure and HLA in healthy donors. This table comes from immunoSEQ multiplex PCR, and its TCRdb copy is limited to in-frame clones, with some not included. The sample includes about 98,000 clones, under 80% seen only once; the top ten take roughly 8%. Source material: PBMCs. These receptors were collected from a human donor in good health. The CDR3 runs from the conserved cysteine through the conserved F or W. A D gene is named only where the DNA matches it firmly. Size values are once, few and many counts, or a class for expanded clones, and some rows have none.

len	j_gene	v_gene	d_gene	abundance	CDR3aa	CDR3nt
13	TRBJ2-7	TRBV6-1	NA	NA	CASSLTGSYEQYF	TGTGCCAGCAGCCTAACAGGATCCTACGAGCAGTACTTC
15	TRBJ2-7	TRBV6-7	TRBD2	NA	CASSYYTSGMGEQYF	TGTGCCAGCAGTTACTATACTAGCGGGATGGGCGAGCAGTACTTC
15	TRBJ1-2	TRBV27	TRBD1	once	CASSLTGTGIYGYTF	TGTGCCAGCAGTTTGACCGGGACAGGGATCTATGGCTACACCTTC
15	TRBJ1-1	TRBV18	NA	NA	CASSPLPGQGTEAFF	TGTGCCAGCTCACCACTTCCAGGGCAGGGAACTGAAGCTTTCTTT
15	TRBJ1-5	TRBV18	NA	NA	CASSPARNSNQPQHF	TGTGCCAGCTCACCAGCCAGGAATAGCAATCAGCCCCAGCATTTT
16	TRBJ2-1	TRBV11-2	TRBD2	NA	CASSFKREGSYNEQFF	TGTGCCAGCAGTTTTAAGCGGGAGGGTTCCTACAATGAGCAGTTCTTC
15	TRBJ2-1	TRBV5-8	NA	NA	CASSPRGRGYNEQFF	TGTGCCAGCAGCCCCAGGGGACGGGGTTACAATGAGCAGTTCTTC
16	TRBJ2-1	TRBV5-4	NA	NA	CASSQGLSGAYNEQFF	TGTGCCAGCAGCCAGGGTTTGTCGGGGGCCTACAATGAGCAGTTCTTC
14	TRBJ1-4	TRBV18	NA	NA	CASSPPYDSLTLFF	TGTGCCAGCTCACCACCGTACGACTCCCTAACACTGTTTTTT
14	TRBJ1-2	TRBV6-6	NA	once	CASSYSQGSDGYTF	TGTGCCAGCAGTTACTCACAGGGATCGGATGGCTACACCTTC
14	TRBJ1-1	TRBV5-4	NA	NA	CASSLDPGNTEAFF	TGTGCCAGCAGCTTGGATCCAGGGAACACTGAAGCTTTCTTT
11	TRBJ2-3	TRBV30	NA	NA	CASRSGDTQYF	TGTGCCTCTCGCTCCGGAGATACGCAGTATTTT
14	TRBJ2-3	TRBV9	NA	NA	CASSVRRSTDTQYF	TGTGCCAGCAGCGTAAGGCGGAGCACAGATACGCAGTATTTT
11	TRBJ1-1	TRBV11-2	NA	NA	CASSPSLAAFF	TGTGCCAGCAGCCCCTCTCTAGCCGCTTTCTTT
15	TRBJ2-7	TRBV5-8	TRBD1	NA	CASISPRQGSYEQYF	TGTGCCAGCATCTCACCTCGACAGGGGTCCTACGAGCAGTACTTC
16	TRBJ2-1	TRBV9	NA	NA	CASSPSPAGVYNEQFF	TGTGCCAGCAGCCCTTCCCCTGCGGGCGTATACAATGAGCAGTTCTTC
13	TRBJ1-1	TRBV5-1	TRBD1	NA	CASSWGQGTEAFF	TGCGCCAGCAGCTGGGGACAGGGAACTGAAGCTTTCTTT
16	TRBJ2-7	TRBV5-1	TRBD1	NA	CASSQVAGTGRDEQYF	TGCGCCAGCAGCCAGGTAGCCGGGACAGGGCGGGACGAGCAGTACTTC
19	TRBJ2-3	TRBV27	TRBD2	NA	CASSTRPPGTSGLTDTQYF	TGTGCCAGCAGTACAAGGCCCCCCGGGACTAGCGGACTCACAGATACGCAGTATTTT
14	TRBJ2-3	TRBV6-5	TRBD1	few	CASRNGQVTDTQYF	TGTGCCAGCAGGAATGGACAGGTCACAGATACGCAGTATTTT
9	TRBJ1-1	TRBV25-1	NA	few	CAWAPEAFF	TGTGCCTGGGCTCCTGAAGCTTTCTTT
14	TRBJ2-7	TRBV5-8	NA	few	CASSPDLSAYEQYF	TGTGCCAGCAGCCCTGACTTAAGCGCCTACGAGCAGTACTTC
15	TRBJ1-5	TRBV18	NA	few	CASSYGGNSNQPQHF	TGTGCCAGCTCATACGGGGGTAATAGCAATCAGCCCCAGCATTTT
16	TRBJ2-3	TRBV19	TRBD1	NA	CASSVTGQGSTDTQYF	TGTGCCAGTAGTGTGACGGGACAGGGGTCCACAGATACGCAGTATTTT
14	TRBJ2-7	TRBV18	NA	NA	CASSYREFPYEQYF	TGTGCCAGCTCGTACAGGGAATTCCCCTACGAGCAGTACTTC
12	TRBJ1-2	TRBV6-6	NA	NA	CASSRENYGYTF	TGTGCCAGCTCGCGAGAAAACTATGGCTACACCTTC
13	TRBJ1-2	TRBV5-4	NA	few	CASSPRSDYGYTF	TGTGCCAGCAGCCCACGATCGGACTATGGCTACACCTTC
13	TRBJ2-3	TRBV29-1	TRBD1	NA	CSVTGGSTDTQYF	TGCAGCGTAACAGGGGGGAGCACAGATACGCAGTATTTT
18	TRBJ2-7	TRBV4-3	NA	few	CASSQDVTGLPGSYEQYF	TGCGCCAGCAGCCAAGACGTAACAGGCCTCCCTGGATCCTACGAGCAGTACTTC
13	TRBJ1-2	TRBV2	NA	NA	CASRNDFNYGYTF	TGTGCCAGCAGGAACGACTTCAACTATGGCTACACCTTC
15	TRBJ2-1	TRBV4-3	NA	few	CASSRADSSYNEQFF	TGCGCCAGCAGTCGCGCGGATAGCTCCTACAATGAGCAGTTCTTC
9	TRBJ2-1	TRBV7-9	NA	NA	CASSNEQFF	TGTGCCAGTTCGAATGAGCAGTTCTTC
19	TRBJ1-6	TRBV15	TRBD1	NA	CATSRDDRGRGLGNSPLHF	TGTGCCACCAGCAGAGATGACAGGGGGCGGGGGTTGGGAAATTCACCCCTCCACTTT
13	TRBJ1-2	TRBV30	TRBD1	NA	CACPGTGSYGYTF	TGTGCCTGTCCCGGGACAGGGAGCTATGGCTACACCTTC
17	TRBJ1-1	TRBV30	TRBD1	NA	CACRRWVTGFMNTEAFF	TGTGCCTGCCGCCGTTGGGTGACAGGGTTCATGAACACTGAAGCTTTCTTT
13	TRBJ1-4	TRBV7-9	NA	once	CASGQGLGEKLFF	TGTGCCAGCGGGCAGGGTCTAGGTGAAAAACTGTTTTTT
19	TRBJ1-5	TRBV10-3	NA	once	CAISESTRTAGYGNQPQHF	TGTGCCATCAGTGAGTCGACCCGGACAGCCGGATATGGCAATCAGCCCCAGCATTTT
12	TRBJ1-1	TRBV19	TRBD1	NA	CASSTRTGEAFF	TGTGCCAGTAGTACAAGGACAGGGGAAGCTTTCTTT
15	TRBJ2-7	TRBV6-6	TRBD2	NA	CASRSRTSGPYEQYF	TGTGCCAGCAGATCCAGGACTAGCGGTCCCTACGAGCAGTACTTC
14	TRBJ1-6	TRBV30	NA	few	CAWSRQGLPSPLHF	TGTGCCTGGAGTAGGCAGGGGTTGCCTTCACCCCTCCACTTT
14	TRBJ2-1	TRBV6-1	TRBD2	NA	CASSELGGLYEQFF	TGTGCCAGCAGTGAACTGGGAGGGTTATATGAGCAGTTCTTC
14	TRBJ2-1	TRBV19	TRBD2	NA	CASSSRTSSNEQFF	TGTGCCAGTAGTTCAAGGACTAGCTCGAATGAGCAGTTCTTC
17	TRBJ2-7	TRBV19	TRBD2	NA	CASSIGWRTSDTYEQYF	TGTGCCAGTAGTATAGGGTGGAGGACTAGCGATACCTACGAGCAGTACTTC
15	TRBJ2-7	TRBV6-5	NA	NA	CASSYAGEGVGEQYF	TGTGCCAGCAGTTACGCAGGAGAAGGGGTAGGCGAGCAGTACTTC
13	TRBJ1-1	TRBV10-1	NA	NA	CASSESISRVAFF	TGCGCCAGCAGTGAGTCGATTTCCAGGGTGGCTTTCTTT
13	TRBJ1-1	TRBV30	NA	few	CAWSVPGITEAFF	TGTGCCTGGAGTGTACCAGGGATCACTGAAGCTTTCTTT
14	TRBJ2-2	TRBV2	TRBD2	NA	CASSTWGGTGELFF	TGTGCCAGCAGTACTTGGGGGGGGACCGGGGAGCTGTTTTTT
13	TRBJ1-2	TRBV25-1	TRBD1	few	CASNSDRGDGYTF	TGTGCCAGCAACTCGGACAGGGGGGATGGCTACACCTTC
15	TRBJ2-5	TRBV29-1	TRBD2	NA	CSVDGSASGVETQYF	TGCAGCGTTGATGGCTCGGCTAGCGGGGTAGAGACCCAGTACTTC
13	TRBJ2-7	TRBV11-2	NA	NA	CASSPPPGFEQYF	TGTGCCAGCAGCCCCCCGCCCGGGTTCGAGCAGTACTTC
17	TRBJ2-3	TRBV11-2	TRBD1	NA	CASIVSTRDRVTDTQYF	TGTGCCAGCATCGTCTCCACGAGGGACAGGGTCACAGATACGCAGTATTTT
14	TRBJ2-2	TRBV7-9	TRBD2	NA	CASTAGGNTGELFF	TGTGCCAGCACCGCGGGAGGGAACACCGGGGAGCTGTTTTTT
14	TRBJ1-5	TRBV7-9	TRBD1	NA	CASSLGQYHQPQHF	TGTGCCAGCAGCTTGGGACAGTACCATCAGCCCCAGCATTTT
15	TRBJ2-3	TRBV11-2	NA	NA	CASSETGILQDTQYF	TGTGCCAGCAGCGAAACAGGGATCCTGCAAGATACGCAGTATTTT
14	TRBJ2-1	TRBV5-1	TRBD2	NA	CASSGLAGSDEQFF	TGCGCCAGCAGCGGACTAGCGGGGTCGGATGAGCAGTTCTTC
15	TRBJ2-7	TRBV6-5	TRBD2	NA	CASSLSGGAFYEQYF	TGTGCCAGCAGCCTTAGCGGGGGGGCCTTCTACGAGCAGTACTTC
16	TRBJ1-1	TRBV7-6	NA	few	CASSLGTGTMNTEAFF	TGTGCCAGCAGCTTAGGTACAGGGACGATGAACACTGAAGCTTTCTTT